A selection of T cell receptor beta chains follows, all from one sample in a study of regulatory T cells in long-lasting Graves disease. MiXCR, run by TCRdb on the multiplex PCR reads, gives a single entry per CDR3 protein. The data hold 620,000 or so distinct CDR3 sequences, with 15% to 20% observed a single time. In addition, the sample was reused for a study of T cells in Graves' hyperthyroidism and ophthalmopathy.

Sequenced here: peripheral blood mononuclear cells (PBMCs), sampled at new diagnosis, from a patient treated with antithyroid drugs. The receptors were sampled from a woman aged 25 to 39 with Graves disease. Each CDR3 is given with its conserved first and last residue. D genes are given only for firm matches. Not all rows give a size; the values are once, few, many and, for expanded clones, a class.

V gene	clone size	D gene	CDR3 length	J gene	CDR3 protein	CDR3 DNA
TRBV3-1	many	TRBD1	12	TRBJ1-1	CASSQRDREAFF	TGTGCCAGCAGCCAAAGGGACAGGGAAGCTTTCTTT
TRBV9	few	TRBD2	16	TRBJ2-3	CASSVGTSGSTDTQYF	TGTGCCAGCAGCGTAGGGACTAGCGGGAGCACAGATACGCAGTATTTT
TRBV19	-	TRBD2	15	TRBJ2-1	CASSSVTSGQHEQFF	TGTGCCAGTAGTTCCGTGACTAGCGGGCAACATGAGCAGTTCTTC
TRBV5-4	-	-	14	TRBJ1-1	CASSARTVNTEAFF	TGTGCCAGCAGCGCTAGGACAGTGAACACTGAAGCTTTCTTT
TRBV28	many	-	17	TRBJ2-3	CGTLRQGTGGFSDTQYF	TGTGGCACGCTGCGACAGGGGACGGGAGGGTTCTCAGATACGCAGTATTTT
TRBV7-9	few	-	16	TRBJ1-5	CASSLGFGQFNQPQHF	TGTGCCAGCAGCTTAGGGTTTGGACAGTTCAATCAGCCCCAGCATTTT
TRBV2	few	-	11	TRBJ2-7	CASSEADEQYF	TGTGCCAGCAGTGAAGCCGACGAGCAGTACTTC
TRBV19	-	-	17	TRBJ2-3	CASSIVPRQGRTDTQYF	TGTGCCAGTAGTATAGTTCCCCGTCAGGGACGCACAGATACGCAGTATTTT
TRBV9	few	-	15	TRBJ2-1	CASSKGGAVGNEQFF	TGTGCCAGCAGCAAGGGGGGGGCAGTCGGCAATGAGCAGTTCTTC
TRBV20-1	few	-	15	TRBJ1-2	CSAIPSYMAGYGYTF	TGCAGTGCTATTCCCTCGTACATGGCTGGCTATGGCTACACCTTC
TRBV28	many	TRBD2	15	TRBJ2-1	CASRQSGSIDNEQFF	TGTGCCAGCAGACAAAGCGGGAGCATCGACAATGAGCAGTTCTTC
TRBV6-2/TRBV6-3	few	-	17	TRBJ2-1	CASSITPDGARNNEQFF	TGTGCCAGCAGCATCACACCCGACGGGGCTCGGAACAATGAGCAGTTCTTC
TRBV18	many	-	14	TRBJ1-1	CASSPRQLNTEAFF	TGTGCCAGCTCACCGCGGCAGTTGAACACTGAAGCTTTCTTT
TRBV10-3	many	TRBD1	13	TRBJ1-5	CAAQGQESQPQHF	TGTGCCGCCCAGGGACAGGAAAGCCAGCCCCAGCATTTT
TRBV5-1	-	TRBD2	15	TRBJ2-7	CASSPRAGARYEQYF	TGCGCCAGCAGCCCGAGGGCGGGAGCACGCTACGAGCAGTACTTC
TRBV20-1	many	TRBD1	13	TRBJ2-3	CSAPDRVGDTQYF	TGCAGTGCTCCAGACAGGGTCGGAGATACGCAGTATTTT
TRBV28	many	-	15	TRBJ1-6	CASSLAADLYSPLHF	TGTGCCAGCAGTTTGGCGGCAGACTTATATTCACCCCTCCACTTT
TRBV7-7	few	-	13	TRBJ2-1	CASSLDRLNEQFF	TGTGCTAGCAGCTTGGACCGCCTTAATGAGCAGTTCTTC
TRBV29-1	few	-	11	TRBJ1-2	CSRREGYGYTF	TGCAGCCGCAGGGAGGGCTATGGCTACACCTTC
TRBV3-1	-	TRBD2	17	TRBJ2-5	CASSQDRTSGRQETQYF	TGTGCCAGCAGCCAAGATAGGACTAGCGGGAGGCAAGAGACCCAGTACTTC
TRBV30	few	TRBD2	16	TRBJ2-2	CAWKARLAGDGGELFF	TGTGCCTGGAAGGCACGACTAGCGGGAGACGGTGGGGAGCTGTTTTTT
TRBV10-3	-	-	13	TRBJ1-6	CAIRPTELSPLHF	TGTGCCATCAGGCCGACGGAATTATCACCCCTCCACTTT
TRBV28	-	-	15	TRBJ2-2	CASSLPGMNTGELFF	TGTGCCAGCAGTTTACCAGGGATGAACACCGGGGAGCTGTTTTTT
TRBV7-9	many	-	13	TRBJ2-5	CASSLYTGETQYF	TGTGCCAGCAGCTTATATACAGGGGAGACCCAGTACTTC
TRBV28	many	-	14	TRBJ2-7	CASSPIMGAYEQYF	TGTGCCAGCAGTCCAATTATGGGCGCCTACGAGCAGTACTTC
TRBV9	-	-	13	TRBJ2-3	CASSVGQFGTQYF	TGTGCCAGCAGCGTAGGTCAGTTTGGTACGCAGTATTTT
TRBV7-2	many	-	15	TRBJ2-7	CASTFSIINSYEQYF	TGTGCCAGCACCTTCTCGATCATCAACTCCTACGAGCAGTACTTC
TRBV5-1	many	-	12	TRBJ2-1	CASSLPSYEQFF	TGCGCCAGCAGCCTGCCTAGTTATGAGCAGTTCTTC
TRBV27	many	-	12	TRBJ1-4	CASGASLEKLFF	TGTGCCAGCGGAGCCAGTCTTGAAAAACTGTTTTTT